The 27 T cell receptor beta chains reported below all come from one sample, sequenced in a study of blood T cell repertoires in COVID-19. Produced via immunoSEQ multiplex PCR; TCRdb's table is partial and in-frame only. The profile covers roughly 250,000 clones, with approximately 79% appearing a single time and 4% to 4.5% taken by the ten largest. Sequencing was done on a sample of peripheral blood. These receptors were collected from a woman between 40 and 55 years old with active or convalescent COVID-19.

The rearrangement joins TRBV12-3 or TRBV12-4 to TRBJ1-3; D is undetermined. V gave up 8 bases and J gave up 4 bases, with 12 bases separating them. This CDR3 has 13 residues. DNA of the CDR3: TGTGCCAGCTCAGGCAGGTCCGGAAACACCATATATTTT. This sequence encodes CASSGRSGNTIYF.

The chain couples TRBV25-1 to TRBJ1-3; 9 bases line up with TRBD1. This CDR3 is 15 amino acids long. V lost 5 bases and J lost 4; bases outside the gene matches: 6. From germline, CDR1 is MGHDK and CDR2 SYGVNS. This CDR3 reads CASSSQGAPGNTIYF. CDR3 DNA: TGTGCCAGCAGTTCACAGGGGGCGCCCGGAAACACCATATATTTT.

The genes are TRBV27 and TRBJ1-1; 7 nucleotides line up with TRBD1. After removal of 4 bases from V and 5 bases from J, the junction contained 10 bases not matched to a gene. This CDR3 spans 15 amino acids. Per the germline V gene, CDR1 is MNHEY and CDR2 is SMNVEV (reference sequence). CDR3 coding DNA: TGTGCCAGCAGTTACCACAGGGGAGGAGGAACTGAAGCTTTCTTT. Translation gives CASSYHRGGGTEAFF.

This clone has a handful of counts. The chain recombines TRBV15 with TRBJ1-5, with 9 bases aligning to TRBD1. This CDR3 spans 16 amino acids. Germline trimming cut 3 bases from V and 6 bases from J; bases unmatched to any gene: 9. Per germline, CDR1 LNHNV and CDR2 YYDKDF (reference sequence). DNA of the CDR3: TGTGCCACCAGCAGGGGACTGGGACAGGGCGGTCAGCCCCAGCATTTT. Its protein is CATSRGLGQGGQPQHF.

The chain couples TRBV10-3 to TRBJ1-1, with D unclear. V gave up 0 bases and J gave up 1 base, with 9 bases separating them. The CDR3 totals 15 residues. From germline, CDR1 is ENHRY and CDR2 SYGVKD. The CDR3 DNA is TGTGCCATCAGTGAGTCGATTGGCGGGAACACTGAAGCTTTCTTT. Residues: CAISESIGGNTEAFF.

A word on this clone: The identical CDR3 is also encoded by other nucleotide sequences in the sample. V and J are TRBV10-3 and TRBJ1-1; possible D gene TRBD1, 6 bases. Germline loops: CDR1 ENHRY, CDR2 SYGVKD. The CDR3 loop spans 13 amino acids. V lost 6 bases and J lost 4, with 12 bases in between. The CDR3 bases are TGTGCCATCAGCCCAACAGGGATCACTGAAGCTTTCTTT. The encoded protein is CAISPTGITEAFF.

DNA of the CDR3: TGCGCCAGCACCCTAGGACAGGGTTGGTCACCCCTCCACTTT. This gives the protein CASTLGQGWSPLHF. The chain joins TRBV5-1 to TRBJ1-6; the match to TRBD1 covers 8 bases. The germline gives CDR1 SGHRS, CDR2 YFSETQ. V lost 6 bases, J lost 10 bases, and 9 bases stayed unmatched. CDR3 size: 14 residues.

Only a few counts were recorded for this clone. This sequence joins TRBV18 and TRBJ1-1, with D perhaps matching TRBD1 (5 bases). This CDR3 comprises 15 residues. Germline V CDR1 and CDR2: KGHSH, LQKENI. Trimming removed 3 bases from V and 5 bases from J, with 16 bases in between. The CDR3 spells CASSPGAWGRTEAFF. Here the CDR3 DNA reads TGTGCCAGCTCACCTGGGGCTTGGGGTCGGACTGAAGCTTTCTTT. The full variable domain, completed using reference TRBV18 and TRBJ1-1, is NAGVMQNPRHLVRRRGQEARLRCSPMKGHSHVYWYRQLPEEGLKFMVYLQKENIIDESGMPKERFSAEFPKEGPSILRIQQVVRGDSAAYFCASSPGAWGRTEAFFGQGTRLTVV.

V gene TRBV28 combines with J gene TRBJ1-1; 8 positions match TRBD1. Germline CDR1 is MDHEN and CDR2 is SYDVKM. The CDR3 spans 14 residues. V gave up 5 bases and J gave up 3 bases; unmatched junction bases: 5. Written as DNA, the CDR3 is TGTGCCAGCAGTCCAGGGGGCCAGGACACTGAAGCTTTCTTT. This encodes CASSPGGQDTEAFF. Based on the CDR3 plus reference TRBV28 and TRBJ1-1, the full variable domain is DVKVTQSSRYLVKRTGEKVFLECVQDMDHENMFWYRQDPGLGLRLIYFSYDVKMKEKGDIPEGYSVSREKKERFSLILESASTNQTSMYLCASSPGGQDTEAFFGQGTRLTVV.

In nucleotides, the CDR3 is TGTGCCATCCGTTCGTCGGGGGACTCTGGAAACACCATATATTTT. This sequence encodes CAIRSSGDSGNTIYF. The chain recombines TRBV19 with TRBJ1-3; possible D gene TRBD1, 5 bases. Trimming stripped 10 bases from V and 0 bases from J, with 16 bases between. The CDR3 is 15 residues long. CDR1 and CDR2 (germline): LNHDA, SQIVND (reference sequence).

The chain has TRBV27 and TRBJ1-4, with TRBD1 matching over 9 bases. Germline CDR1 and CDR2: MNHEY and SMNVEV (reference sequence). The CDR3 has 17 residues. The V gene end was trimmed by 1 base and the J gene end by 0 bases; junction bases not matched to a gene: 3. The CDR3 reads CASSLFWTGATNEKLFF. The CDR3 bases are TGTGCCAGCAGTTTATTTTGGACAGGGGCAACTAATGAAAAACTGTTTTTT. Using reference TRBV27 and TRBJ1-4 for the parts outside the CDR3, the full variable domain is EAQVTQNPRYLITVTGKKLTVTCSQNMNHEYMSWYRQDPGLGLRQIYYSMNVEVTDKGDVPEGYKVSRKEKRNFPLILESPSPNQTSLYFCASSLFWTGATNEKLFFGSGTQLSVL.

J is TRBJ2-2 and V is TRBV11-2; maybe TRBD1 (6 bases). This CDR3 comprises 15 residues. CDR1 is SGHAT, CDR2 FQNNGV, per germline. V was shortened by 0 bases and J by 4 bases, with 9 bases between the two germline ends. CDR3 sequence (DNA): TGTGCCAGCAGCTTAGAGGGCAGGGGCACCGGGGAGCTGTTTTTT. Encoded protein: CASSLEGRGTGELFF.

The V call is TRBV3-1 (or the pseudogene TRBV3-2), the J call TRBJ1-1, with D perhaps TRBD1 (5 bases). Trimming removed 4 bases from V and 1 base from J, with 13 bases in between. This CDR3 spans 15 amino acids. In germline, CDR1 is LGHDT, CDR2 YNNKEL (reference sequence). For the CDR3, the DNA is TGTGCCAGCAGCCCACAGGCGAACCAGAACACTGAAGCTTTCTTT. It is translated as CASSPQANQNTEAFF.

This chain uses TRBV27 with TRBJ1-5, with a tentative D call TRBD1 (5 bases). CDR1 and CDR2 (germline): MNHEY, SMNVEV (reference sequence). V lost 4 bases and J lost 5, with 21 bases in between. The CDR3 is 17 amino acids. The CDR3 nucleotides read TGTGCCAGCAGTTCCCCCCCTCCAGGGAATGGGGATCAGCCCCAGCATTTT. Amino acids: CASSSPPPGNGDQPQHF.

This clone is a singleton in its sample. The chain is built from TRBV7-8 and TRBJ1-5; TRBD1 might be the D (6 bases). Trimming cost V 1 base and J 5 bases, with 18 bases left between them. The CDR3 length is 17 residues. CDR1 and CDR2 from the germline V gene are SGHVS and FQNEAQ. This chain's CDR3 is CASSLGSVTGYYQPQHF. The CDR3 DNA reads as TGTGCCAGCAGCTTAGGCTCAGTGACAGGATACTATCAGCCCCAGCATTTT.

This clone was seen only once. J is TRBJ1-4 and V is TRBV29-1, with 8 bases matching TRBD1. Germline CDR1 is SQVTM and CDR2 is ANQGSEA. The CDR3 extends over 14 amino acids. The junction had 5 bases not matched to a gene; V was cut back by 7 bases and J by 1 base. Here the CDR3 DNA reads TGCAGCGGGGGAACAGGGGGAACTAATGAAAAACTGTTTTTT. This translates into CSGGTGGTNEKLFF.

Points on this clone: Distinct nucleotide sequences in the sample also encode this CDR3. This sequence joins TRBV13 and TRBJ1-3; a weak D match, TRBD1 (5 bases). V lost 0 bases and J lost 2, with 5 bases in between. CDR1 PRHDT and CDR2 FYEKMQ come from the germline V gene (reference sequence). The CDR3 has 14 amino acids. DNA of the CDR3: TGTGCCAGCAGCTTAGGAGGGGCTGGAAACACCATATATTTT. This encodes CASSLGGAGNTIYF.

Of note for this clone: An end of the junction differs from the germline gene, which may be a read error. The chain recombines TRBV7-9 with TRBJ1-2, with unresolved D. The germline gives CDR1 SEHNR, CDR2 FQNEAQ (reference sequence). This CDR3 comprises 13 residues. The CDR3 protein is CASTLQWNYGYTF. The CDR3 DNA reads as TGTGCCAGCACCTTACAGTGGAACTATGGCTACACCTTC.

The genes are TRBV12-3 or TRBV12-4 and TRBJ1-1; no clear D. V lost 4 bases and J 7 bases, leaving 7 bases between the germline ends. The CDR3 extends over 11 amino acids. The CDR3: CASSYLDEAFF. In nucleotides, the CDR3 is TGTGCCAGCAGTTACCTAGATGAAGCTTTCTTT.

The rearrangement joins TRBV6-1 to TRBJ1-5; 8 bases agree with TRBD1. The CDR3 is 17 amino acids. J gave up 2 bases and V 4 bases, and 10 bases lay outside the gene matches. CDR1 and CDR2 (germline): MNHNS, SASEGT. This chain's CDR3 is CASSVTFQGAGNQPQHF. The CDR3 DNA follows: TGTGCCAGCAGTGTTACTTTTCAGGGGGCTGGCAATCAGCCCCAGCATTTT.

This chain uses TRBV7-9 with TRBJ1-2; 7 nucleotides line up with TRBD1. Per the germline V gene, CDR1 is SEHNR and CDR2 is FQNEAQ (reference sequence). The CDR3 length is 16 residues. Trimming took 4 bases from V and 4 from J; bases not matched to a gene: 12. The DNA for the CDR3 is TGTGCCAGCAGCTCCGGGTTTTTACAGGGGAGCTATGGCTACACCTTC. It yields the protein CASSSGFLQGSYGYTF.

This CDR3 reads CASSPKQETNEKLFF. CDR3 bases: TGTGCCAGCAGCCCAAAACAGGAAACTAATGAAAAACTGTTTTTT. J is TRBJ1-4 and V is TRBV3-1 (or the pseudogene TRBV3-2); tentatively, D is TRBD1 (5 bases). Per germline, CDR1 LGHDT and CDR2 YNNKEL (reference sequence). Trimming stripped 4 bases from V and 1 base from J, with 10 bases between. The CDR3 covers 15 residues.

V gene TRBV5-1 combines with J gene TRBJ1-1; D might be TRBD1 (6 bases). Trimming took 4 bases from V and 0 from J, leaving 10 bases between them. The CDR3 runs 14 residues. Germline V gene sequence: CDR1 SGHRS, CDR2 YFSETQ. The CDR3 sequence is CASSTQGVNTEAFF. The CDR3 DNA is TGCGCCAGCAGCACACAGGGAGTGAACACTGAAGCTTTCTTT.

V gene TRBV28 combines with J gene TRBJ1-5; 8 nucleotides agree with TRBD1. Germline V lookup: CDR1 MDHEN, CDR2 SYDVKM. The CDR3 runs to 17 residues. Trimming removed 1 base from V and 1 base from J; junction bases left unmatched: 6. The CDR3 reads CASSLSGGGLSNQPQHF. The CDR3 region has the DNA TGTGCCAGCAGTTTATCAGGGGGCGGTTTGAGCAATCAGCCCCAGCATTTT.

V gene TRBV11-2 combines with J gene TRBJ2-3; TRBD2 matches at 8 bases. Losses at the gene ends were 5 bases for V and 2 bases for J; bases not matched to a gene: 3. This CDR3 contains 14 residues. In germline, CDR1 is SGHAT, CDR2 FQNNGV. CDR3: CASSPGGITDTQYF. DNA of the CDR3: TGTGCCAGCAGCCCGGGGGGGATCACAGATACGCAGTATTTT.

V gene TRBV30 combines with J gene TRBJ1-1; 7 bases match TRBD1. Per germline, CDR1 GTSNPN and CDR2 SVGIG (reference sequence). V shed 6 bases, J shed 4 bases, and the junction held 14 bases outside the gene matches. The CDR3 is 15 residues long. The CDR3, as DNA: TGTGCCTGCGTCAACCCAACAGGGGTGGGCACTGAAGCTTTCTTT. Protein sequence: CACVNPTGVGTEAFF.

The chain joins TRBV14 to TRBJ1-6; D uncertain. Germline CDR1 and CDR2: SGHDN and FVKESK. This CDR3 contains 15 residues. Between the trimmed V and J ends, which lost 2 bases and 5 bases, there was a span of 10 bases. As DNA, the CDR3 is TGTGCCAGCAGCCAATTGGGCCCGAATAATTCACCCCTCCACTTT. It translates to CASSQLGPNNSPLHF.